This note documents a single T cell receptor beta chain sequence. The same CDR3 arises from other DNA sequences in this sample as well. Sequenced by immunoSEQ multiplex PCR; TCRdb stores in-frame clones only, minus some. The top ten hold 1% to 1.5% of the sample, which has 380,000 or so clones, around 87% seen once. Ages ranged from about 18 to 89 years, with residence in 20 to 30 US areas. The CDR3 is made up of 13 amino acids. V was trimmed by 3 bases and J by 4 bases, leaving 7 bases between them. This sample was included in a study of blood T cell repertoires in COVID-19. The clonotype comes from a man aged 30 to 39 who had recovered from COVID-19. The chain combines TRBV12-3 or TRBV12-4 with TRBJ1-5; tentatively, D is TRBD1 (5 bases). Sequencing was carried out using PBMCs or T cells enriched from blood (not recorded which). This CDR3 is CASSFTGNQPQHF. DNA for the CDR3: TGTGCCAGCAGTTTCACAGGTAATCAGCCCCAGCATTTT.